What follows describes a single TCR beta chain. The sample originates from a study of cytomegalovirus exposure and HLA in healthy donors. The CDR3 sequence is 16 residues long. Germline CDR1 is SGDLS and CDR2 is YYNGEE. V shed 3 bases and J 4 bases; nucleotides not matched to a gene: 10. PCR amplification relied on 60 Vbeta primers (plus 13 Jbeta primers). The data were produced by immunoSEQ multiplex PCR, yet TCRdb's version contains in-frame clones alone and is incomplete. In the table there are about 190,000 clones, about 85% of which are singletons. The chain uses TRBV9 and TRBJ2-1; TRBD1 matches 7 bases. The sequence was obtained from a boy aged 2-9 years in good health and CMV-seronegative. The sample consisted of PBMCs. The CDR3 DNA sequence: TGTGCCAGCAGCGCCGGGACCGGGACAGAATACAATGAGCAGTTCTTC. Translated, it gives CASSAGTGTEYNEQFF.